Sequencing of this TCR beta chain was carried out in a study of control samples from healthy donors and cancer patients. This CDR3 has 16 amino acids. V shed 0 bases and J shed 2 bases, with 14 bases lying between them. Germline V CDR1 and CDR2: SGHKS, YYEKEE (reference sequence). Method: immunoSEQ multiplex PCR; TCRdb's copy keeps in-frame clones and lacks some. The sample includes some 66,000 clones, about 82% of them seen just once. The chain uses TRBV5-5 and TRBJ2-5; a weak D match, TRBD1 (7 bases). This TCR was recovered from a man aged 40-49 years in good health. Sequencing was carried out using blood. CDR3 protein: CASSLGQGGRQETQYF. In DNA form, the CDR3 reads TGTGCCAGCAGCTTGGGGCAGGGGGGACGGCAAGAGACCCAGTACTTC.